The 13 T cell receptor beta chains below come from one sample, sequenced in a study of blood T cell repertoires in COVID-19 (dated by TCRdb to the early 2020s). Libraries were built with the immunoSEQ multiplex PCR assay. Not all clones reach the TCRdb copy of this immuneACCESS table, which keeps in-frame sequences only. Checked studies attribute under half of the gap to unresolved V genes and leave the rest unexplained. The sample includes 35,000 to 55,000 clones, with 69% observed a single time. The top ten clonotypes cover 6.2% of the sample. Sequenced sample: peripheral blood. These TCRs come from an elderly man with acute or convalescent COVID-19.

The chain has TRBV15 and TRBJ2-1; TRBD2 matches 10 bases. Germline V gene lookup returns CDR1 LNHNV and CDR2 YYDKDF (reference sequence). The V segment lost 3 bases and the J segment 3 bases; nucleotides outside the gene matches: 8. The CDR3 length is 17 residues. The CDR3 loop reads CATSSHLAGDLYNEQFF. DNA for the CDR3: TGTGCCACCAGCAGTCACCTAGCGGGAGACCTCTACAATGAGCAGTTCTTC.

This clone came up once. J is TRBJ2-1 and V is TRBV6-4; TRBD2 aligns across 9 bases. Germline values: CDR1 MRHNA, CDR2 SNTAGT. The J segment lost 13 bases and the V segment lost 0 bases, leaving 10 bases of the junction unmatched. There are 15 residues in the CDR3. The CDR3 nucleotides are TGTGCCAGCAGTGACTCGAGCATAGCGGGGGCCCCCCAGTTCTTC. Its translation: CASSDSSIAGAPQFF.

DNA of the CDR3: TGCGCCAGCAGCCAAGTTGTGGCATACTCAACTAGCGGGAGGATTTCAGAGACCCAGTACTTC. The encoded protein is CASSQVVAYSTSGRISETQYF. The chain carries TRBV4-1 and TRBJ2-5; 12 nucleotides match TRBD2. Germline V gene lookup returns CDR1 MGHRA and CDR2 YSYEKL. The CDR3 has 21 residues. The trim removed 1 base at V and 4 bases at J, leaving 19 bases unmatched.

The gene calls are TRBV19 and TRBJ1-5; tentatively, D is TRBD1 (5 bases). V was clipped by 5 bases and J by 8 bases, with 19 bases between them. This CDR3 region has 15 residues. Germline V lookup: CDR1 LNHDA, CDR2 SQIVND (reference sequence). The CDR3, as DNA: TGTGCCAGTAGTTGGATGAGCGGGATAGGGGAGCCCCAGCATTTT. It codes for CASSWMSGIGEPQHF.

The chain carries TRBV29-1 and TRBJ2-1, with unresolved D. The CDR3 totals 14 residues. Germline assignment: CDR1 SQVTM and CDR2 ANQGSEA. With 0 bases removed from V and 6 bases from J, the gap between germline ends came to 12 bases. CDR3 sequence (DNA): TGCAGCGTTGAAGACGCGGCGAGGTCCAATGAGCAGTTCTTC. Translated: CSVEDAARSNEQFF.

This chain connects TRBV10-1 to TRBJ2-7; 7 nucleotides align to TRBD2. The CDR3 consists of 11 residues. Trimming took 6 bases from V and 4 from J; bases not matched to a gene: 0. Germline-derived CDR1 and CDR2 are WNHNN and SYGVQD (reference sequence). DNA of the CDR3: TGCGCCAGCAGGGGGGGGTACGAGCAGTACTTC. Its protein is CASRGGYEQYF.

The J gene is TRBJ1-3, the V gene TRBV4-1; D perhaps matches TRBD1 (6 bases). This CDR3 comprises 16 residues. V lost 2 bases, J lost 1 base, and 12 bases lay in between. The V gene's germline CDR1 is MGHRA and CDR2 YSYEKL. CDR3 residues: CASSQQTGLSGNTIYF. For the CDR3, the DNA is TGCGCCAGCAGCCAACAAACAGGGTTGTCTGGAAACACCATATATTTT.

This clone is labeled medium-sized. V usage is TRBV7-9 and J usage is TRBJ1-2; maybe TRBD1 (6 bases). Germline V gives CDR1 SEHNR, CDR2 FQNEAQ (reference sequence). CDR3 length equals 14 residues. Trimming shortened V by 5 bases and J by 6 bases, and 16 bases separated the two germline ends. DNA of the CDR3: TGTGCCAGCAGCGAACCGGGACAACACGATGGCTACACCTTC. This encodes CASSEPGQHDGYTF.

This clone occurred a few times. The chain links TRBV19 to TRBJ1-3; perhaps TRBD1 as D (6 bases). Germline CDR1 is LNHDA and CDR2 is SQIVND (reference sequence). The CDR3 contains 17 residues. V lost 8 bases and J lost 0, with 20 bases in between. As DNA, the CDR3 is TGTGCCAGTGCCCCGTCCGCAGGGGACACCTCTGGAAACACCATATATTTT. It encodes CASAPSAGDTSGNTIYF.

V is TRBV4-1 and J is TRBJ1-2; 7 positions match TRBD1. The germline CDR1 and CDR2 sequences are MGHRA and YSYEKL. The CDR3 sequence is 13 residues long. V lost 4 bases to trimming and J lost 3 bases; unmatched junction nucleotides: 2. The CDR3 reads CASSRGTDYGYTF. CDR3 nucleotide sequence: TGCGCCAGCAGCCGAGGGACAGACTATGGCTACACCTTC.

The CDR3 loop is CASSSPGPGETQYF. The CDR3, as DNA: TGTGCCAGCAGCTCCCCCGGGCCGGGGGAGACCCAGTACTTC. The genes are TRBV7-3 and TRBJ2-5, with D possibly being TRBD2 (5 bases). Trimming cost V 4 bases and J 5 bases, with 14 bases left between them. Germline V gene sequence: CDR1 SGHTA, CDR2 FQGTGA. The CDR3 is made up of 14 amino acids. Full variable domain (rest looked up from reference TRBV7-3 and TRBJ2-5): GAGVSQTPSNKVTEKGKYVELRCDPISGHTALYWYRQSLGQGPEFLIYFQGTGAADDSGLPNDRFFAVRPEGSVSTLKIQRTERGDSAVYLCASSSPGPGETQYFGPGTRLLVL.

This chain connects TRBV18 to TRBJ2-3; 12 bases map to TRBD2. The CDR3 runs to 17 residues. Germline values: CDR1 KGHSH, CDR2 LQKENI. Trimming at V came to 2 bases and at J to 5 bases, leaving 8 bases not matched to a gene. The DNA for the CDR3 is TGTGCCAGCTCACCAGAGGTTACGACTAGCGGGAGAGATACGCAGTATTTT. Protein product: CASSPEVTTSGRDTQYF.

The chain carries TRBV5-4 and TRBJ2-7; TRBD2 aligns across 7 bases. Trimming cost V 2 bases and J 3 bases; bases outside gene matches: 8. The CDR3 extends over 15 amino acids. Germline values: CDR1 SGHNT, CDR2 YYREEE (reference sequence). The DNA for the CDR3 is TGTGCCAGCAGCTTCGGGGCTAGCGGATACTACGAGCAGTACTTC. This translates into CASSFGASGYYEQYF.